This is a list of T cell receptor beta chains from one sample in a study of blood T cell repertoires in COVID-19. Method: immunoSEQ multiplex PCR; TCRdb's copy keeps in-frame clones and lacks some. This table holds some 320,000 clones, roughly 90% found once. The sequenced material came from PBMCs or T cells enriched from blood (not recorded which). The receptor source for this set is a man aged 60-69 years who had recovered from COVID-19. CDR3s include the opening cysteine and the closing phenylalanine or tryptophan. The D gene is left open where the match is weak. Size values are once, few and many counts, or a class for expanded clones, and some rows have none.

clone size: .; J gene: TRBJ2-7; V gene: TRBV7-6; D gene: TRBD2; CDR3 DNA: TGTGCCAGCAGCCCAGGTTTAGCGGGACAAGGTTACGAGCAGTACTTC; CDR3 protein: CASSPGLAGQGYEQYF
clone size: .; J gene: TRBJ1-1; V gene: TRBV15; D gene: .; CDR3 DNA: TGTGCCACCAGCAGAGTTGGGGGCCTGAACACTGAAGCTTTCTTT; CDR3 protein: CATSRVGGLNTEAFF
clone size: few; J gene: TRBJ1-2; V gene: TRBV28; D gene: TRBD1; CDR3 DNA: TGTGCCAGCAGTGCAGGGGGCTCGGGCTATGGCTACACCTTC; CDR3 protein: CASSAGGSGYGYTF
clone size: .; J gene: TRBJ2-1; V gene: TRBV27; D gene: .; CDR3 DNA: TGTGCCAGCAGTAGAGGGCTGAGCTCCTACAATGAGCAGTTCTTC; CDR3 protein: CASSRGLSSYNEQFF
clone size: few; J gene: TRBJ1-1; V gene: TRBV7-9; D gene: .; CDR3 DNA: TGTGCCAGCAGCTTCCGTGACGGGGAAGCTTTCTTT; CDR3 protein: CASSFRDGEAFF
clone size: .; J gene: TRBJ2-5; V gene: TRBV5-1; D gene: .; CDR3 DNA: TGCGCCAGCAGCTTGGATTCAGGGCGGGAGACCCAGTACTTC; CDR3 protein: CASSLDSGRETQYF
clone size: .; J gene: TRBJ1-5; V gene: TRBV28; D gene: TRBD1; CDR3 DNA: TGTGCCAGCAGTTTATGGGGGACAGGGGATCGGCAGCCCCAGCATTTT; CDR3 protein: CASSLWGTGDRQPQHF
clone size: once; J gene: TRBJ2-7; V gene: TRBV24-1; D gene: .; CDR3 DNA: TGTGCCACCAGTGATAGCCCGAACCACTACGAGCAGTACTTC; CDR3 protein: CATSDSPNHYEQYF
clone size: .; J gene: TRBJ1-2; V gene: TRBV7-2; D gene: .; CDR3 DNA: TGTGCCAGCAGCCCTGGGGGGGGGAGACAGGACATCTATGGCTACACCTTC; CDR3 protein: CASSPGGGRQDIYGYTF
clone size: .; J gene: TRBJ2-7; V gene: TRBV6-2/TRBV6-3; D gene: TRBD2; CDR3 DNA: TGTGCCAGCAGTTACTCCCCCCTAGCGGGTACCTACGAGCAGTACTTC; CDR3 protein: CASSYSPLAGTYEQYF
clone size: .; J gene: TRBJ1-3; V gene: TRBV24-1; D gene: .; CDR3 DNA: TGTGCCACCAGTGCAGGGCCTGGAAACACCATATATTTT; CDR3 protein: CATSAGPGNTIYF
clone size: .; J gene: TRBJ2-1; V gene: TRBV6-4; D gene: TRBD1; CDR3 DNA: TGTGCCAGCAGTGACTTAGGGGGGACAGGAGCCTACAATGAGCAGTTCTTC; CDR3 protein: CASSDLGGTGAYNEQFF
clone size: .; J gene: TRBJ2-2; V gene: TRBV7-9; D gene: .; CDR3 DNA: TGTGCCAGCAGCTTAGTCCGCGGGGAGCTGTTTTTT; CDR3 protein: CASSLVRGELFF
clone size: once; J gene: TRBJ2-2; V gene: TRBV7-6; D gene: TRBD2; CDR3 DNA: TGTGCCAGCAGCCCCAATAGCGGGAGTGAACCCGGGGAGCTGTTTTTT; CDR3 protein: CASSPNSGSEPGELFF
clone size: .; J gene: TRBJ2-2; V gene: TRBV6-5; D gene: TRBD1; CDR3 DNA: TGTGCCAGCAGCTATCGGACAGGGAGCCCCGGGGAGCTGTTTTTT; CDR3 protein: CASSYRTGSPGELFF
clone size: .; J gene: TRBJ1-1; V gene: TRBV19; D gene: TRBD1; CDR3 DNA: TGTGCCAGTAGAGACAGGGCCCTCGAAGCTTTCTTT; CDR3 protein: CASRDRALEAFF